This entry describes one TCR beta chain. Germline assignment: CDR1 SGHNT and CDR2 YYREEE (reference sequence). This CDR3 comprises 14 residues. Trimming removed 2 bases from V and 6 bases from J; junction bases left unmatched: 7. This record belongs to a study of beta chain features in type 1 diabetes. Expressed TCRB transcripts were sequenced because the entire RNA isolate underwent reverse transcription. TCRdb keeps only in-frame clones here, not all; method: immunoSEQ multiplex PCR. The sample holds around 250,000 clones, about 30% seen once. Sequencing was carried out using central memory CD4+ T cells from blood. The TCR was taken from a man younger than 45 in good health. The gene calls are TRBV5-4 and TRBJ2-7, with 8 nucleotides matching TRBD2. The CDR3 here is CASSFGLAGSEQYF. CDR3 nucleotide sequence: TGTGCCAGCAGCTTTGGGCTAGCGGGTTCCGAGCAGTACTTC. The whole variable domain, filled in from reference TRBV5-4 and TRBJ2-7, reads ETGVTQSPTHLIKTRGQQVTLRCSSQSGHNTVSWYQQALGQGPQFIFQYYREEENGRGNFPPRFSGLQFPNYSSELNVNALELDDSALYLCASSFGLAGSEQYFGPGTRLTVT.